These 30 T cell receptor beta chains were all obtained from the same sample, sequenced in a study of long-term antiretroviral therapy in people with HIV. An immunoSEQ assay, version v3.0, was performed at survey level. Only in-frame clones appear in the TCRdb table, and some are missing; sequencing was by immunoSEQ multiplex PCR. This sample has under 25,000 clones, with roughly three quarters found just once. Sequencing was performed on unsorted PBMCs, taken 0.5 years before starting antiretroviral therapy. All receptors derive from a man aged 18 to 29 with HIV.

The chain recombines TRBV25-1 with TRBJ1-5; D uncertain. Trimming took 6 bases from V and 5 from J, leaving 17 bases between them. The germline V gene has CDR1 MGHDK and CDR2 SYGVNS. The CDR3 has 15 amino acids. CDR3 protein: CASSPPGGNHQPQHF. The CDR3 DNA reads as TGTGCCAGCAGCCCCCCGGGCGGCAACCATCAGCCCCAGCATTTT. The entire variable domain, with the rest obtained from reference TRBV25-1 and TRBJ1-5, is as follows: EADIYQTPRYLVIGTGKKITLECSQTMGHDKMYWYQQDPGMELHLIHYSYGVNSTEKGDLSSESTVSRIRTEHFPLTLESARPSHTSQYLCASSPPGGNHQPQHFGDGTRLSIL.

The J gene is TRBJ2-7, the V gene TRBV7-9, with TRBD1 matching 12 bases. Germline trimming cut 4 bases from V and 4 bases from J; bases unmatched to any gene: 2. Per the germline V gene, CDR1 is SEHNR and CDR2 is FQNEAQ (reference sequence). The CDR3 is 14 amino acids. CDR3 amino acids: CASSWDRGRYEQYF. CDR3 nucleotides: TGTGCCAGCAGCTGGGACAGGGGGCGTTACGAGCAGTACTTC.

For this clone: The junction departs from the called germline gene at one end, perhaps through a read error. The chain employs TRBV7-9 and TRBJ2-3, with 14 positions matching TRBD2. This CDR3 spans 19 amino acids. CDR1 is SEHNR, CDR2 FQNEAQ, per germline (reference sequence). The CDR3 is CASNRKGLAGAQVSDTQYF. The CDR3 nucleotides read TGTGCGAGCAACCGAAAGGGACTAGCGGGAGCTCAAGTGTCAGATACGCAGTATTTT.

This chain links TRBV11-2 with TRBJ2-2; D is ambiguous. V lost 5 bases, J lost 2 bases, and 9 bases lay in between. Germline V gives CDR1 SGHAT, CDR2 FQNNGV. The length of the CDR3 is 14 residues. This CDR3 is CASSRAVNTGELFF. Written as DNA, the CDR3 is TGTGCCAGCAGCCGAGCCGTAAACACCGGGGAGCTGTTTTTT.

J is TRBJ2-7 and V is TRBV6-1; tentative D call: TRBD2 (6 bases). This CDR3 has 15 amino acids. CDR1 is MNHNS and CDR2 is SASEGT in the germline V gene. V was trimmed by 2 bases and J by 7 bases, leaving 18 bases between them. CDR3 region: CASSERAGSAWEQYF. CDR3 sequence (DNA): TGTGCCAGCAGTGAACGGGCGGGGTCTGCGTGGGAGCAGTACTTC.

The chain has TRBV28 and TRBJ1-5; 7 bases fit TRBD1. Germline loops: CDR1 MDHEN, CDR2 SYDVKM. This CDR3 has 13 residues. Trimming cost V 10 bases and J 6 bases; bases outside gene matches: 9. CDR3 nucleotides: TGTGCCATCTTGACAGGGATGGGTCAGCCCCAGCATTTT. Translated, it gives CAILTGMGQPQHF.

Relative to its sample, this clone is medium-sized. The rearrangement links TRBV15 to TRBJ1-1; no reliable D call. This CDR3 has 12 residues. The germline gives CDR1 LNHNV, CDR2 YYDKDF (reference sequence). With 1 base removed from V and 1 base from J, the gap between germline ends came to 1 base. DNA of the CDR3: TGTGCCACCAGCAGAGGGAACACTGAAGCTTTCTTT. This codes for CATSRGNTEAFF.

This sequence joins TRBV5-1 and TRBJ2-7; D might be TRBD1 (6 bases). This CDR3 spans 13 amino acids. CDR1 SGHRS and CDR2 YFSETQ come from the germline V gene. V lost 1 base and J lost 2, with 7 bases in between. CDR3 sequence: CASSLTGTYEQYF. CDR3 nucleotide sequence: TGCGCCAGCAGCTTGACAGGGACCTACGAGCAGTACTTC.

The chain combines TRBV2 with TRBJ2-1; 13 bases agree with TRBD2. The CDR3 runs 14 residues. Trimming at V came to 6 bases and at J to 8 bases, leaving 4 bases not matched to a gene. Germline lookup yields CDR1 SNHLY and CDR2 FYNNEI. The CDR3 protein is CASRGTSGIYEQFF. The CDR3 DNA is TGTGCCAGCAGGGGGACTAGCGGGATCTATGAGCAGTTCTTC.

The genes are TRBV18 and TRBJ1-2; D uncertain. CDR1 KGHSH and CDR2 LQKENI come from the germline V gene. The CDR3 covers 15 residues. V was pared by 4 bases and J by 6 bases, with 18 bases between. The CDR3 reads CASSRPDRDKHGYTF. The CDR3 nucleotides are TGTGCCAGCTCACGCCCGGACCGAGATAAACATGGCTACACCTTC.

The sample holds a few counts of this clone. The chain links TRBV5-1 to TRBJ2-2, with D perhaps TRBD1 or TRBD2 (5 bases each). The CDR3 has 17 amino acids. Germline V CDR1 and CDR2: SGHRS, YFSETQ. V was trimmed by 0 bases and J by 0 bases, leaving 12 bases between them. The CDR3 nucleotides are TGCGCCAGCAGCTTGGCGGTCGGGGCACCGAACACCGGGGAGCTGTTTTTT. This codes for CASSLAVGAPNTGELFF.

V and J are TRBV7-6 and TRBJ1-4, with D perhaps matching TRBD1 (6 bases). The CDR3 is 15 amino acids. Per the germline V gene, CDR1 is SGHVS and CDR2 is FNYEAQ. Trimming removed 5 bases from V and 8 bases from J, with 18 bases in between. CDR3 nucleotides: TGTGCCAGCAGCCTGGAGGGTCAGAGGGGGGAAAAACTGTTTTTT. Amino acid sequence: CASSLEGQRGEKLFF.

This clone was found a few times. The chain has TRBV28 and TRBJ1-2; D gene ambiguous. The germline gives CDR1 MDHEN, CDR2 SYDVKM. Trimming cost V 6 bases and J 1 base, with 9 bases left between them. The CDR3 spans 13 residues. CDR3 in amino acids: CASRLTINYGYTF. CDR3 DNA sequence: TGTGCCAGCAGATTGACAATTAACTATGGCTACACCTTC.

The chain joins TRBV27 to TRBJ2-1, with TRBD1 matching 7 bases. From germline, CDR1 is MNHEY and CDR2 SMNVEV (reference sequence). This CDR3 spans 15 amino acids. V dropped 6 bases and J dropped 6; count of bases not matched to a gene: 11. Here the CDR3 DNA reads TGTGCCAGCAGCCGAGAACAGGGGCCGGGCAATGAGCAGTTCTTC. Its protein is CASSREQGPGNEQFF.

This chain connects TRBV4-1 to TRBJ2-3, with TRBD2 identical over 10 bases. CDR1 is MGHRA, CDR2 YSYEKL, per germline. The junction had 12 bases not matched to a gene; V was cut back by 4 bases and J by 2 bases. CDR3 length: 18 amino acids. CDR3 residues: CASSPRAGGTPITDTQYF. The CDR3 DNA is TGCGCCAGCAGCCCCCGAGCGGGGGGGACCCCCATCACAGATACGCAGTATTTT.

This rearrangement joins TRBV4-1 to TRBJ2-1; D remains ambiguous. V lost 0 bases and J 8 bases, leaving 8 bases between the germline ends. This CDR3 is built from 13 residues. The germline V gene has CDR1 MGHRA and CDR2 YSYEKL. The CDR3 protein is CASSQDAAYEQFF. The CDR3 coding sequence is TGCGCCAGCAGCCAAGACGCCGCGTATGAGCAGTTCTTC.

This chain uses TRBV4-1 with TRBJ2-7, with a tentative D call TRBD1 (6 bases). The CDR3 covers 13 residues. Between the trimmed V and J ends, which lost 3 bases and 3 bases, there was a span of 9 bases. CDR1 and CDR2 (germline): MGHRA, YSYEKL. CDR3 in DNA: TGCGCCAGCAGCCAGAAGGACAGCTACGAGCAGTACTTC. Its translation: CASSQKDSYEQYF.

This clone was seen a few times. The chain employs TRBV6-6 and TRBJ2-7, with D tentatively TRBD2 (5 bases). The CDR3 loop spans 15 amino acids. The germline V and J ends were trimmed by 7 bases and 0 bases, with 16 bases remaining between them. CDR1 and CDR2 (germline): MNHNY, SVGAGI (reference sequence). CDR3 loop: CASISKVGSSYEQYF. CDR3 DNA sequence: TGTGCCAGCATCAGTAAGGTTGGGAGCTCCTACGAGCAGTACTTC.

The genes are TRBV7-9 and TRBJ1-4, with D perhaps matching TRBD1 (5 bases). This CDR3 has 14 amino acids. V was clipped by 4 bases and J by 6 bases, with 12 bases between them. Germline V gene sequence: CDR1 SEHNR, CDR2 FQNEAQ (reference sequence). The CDR3 DNA sequence: TGTGCCAGCAGCTCCCGCGGGGGTGATGAAAAACTGTTTTTT. Residues: CASSSRGGDEKLFF.

The chain carries TRBV19 and TRBJ2-1, with TRBD1 identical over 8 bases. Trimming took 9 bases from V and 6 from J; bases not matched to a gene: 10. CDR1 is LNHDA and CDR2 is SQIVND in the germline V gene (reference sequence). The CDR3 extends over 14 amino acids. The CDR3 spells CASTISGTGNEQFF. In nucleotides, the CDR3 is TGTGCCAGCACAATATCCGGGACAGGCAATGAGCAGTTCTTC.

The J gene is TRBJ1-1, the V gene TRBV11-2, with 8 bases fitting TRBD1. This CDR3 is 14 amino acids long. CDR1 is SGHAT, CDR2 FQNNGV, per germline. The junction had 5 bases not matched to a gene; V was cut back by 5 bases and J by 3 bases. CDR3 coding DNA: TGTGCCAGCAGCCCGGACAGGGTTGACACTGAAGCTTTCTTT. Protein product: CASSPDRVDTEAFF. Full variable domain (missing parts from reference TRBV11-2 and TRBJ1-1): EAGVAQSPRYKIIEKRQSVAFWCNPISGHATLYWYQQILGQGPKLLIQFQNNGVVDDSQLPKDRFSAERLKGVDSTLKIQPAKLEDSAVYLCASSPDRVDTEAFFGQGTRLTVV.

This clone was detected a few times. CDR3 bases: TGTGCCAGCAGTATCTCCGGGACCTTCAATGGCTACACCTTC. It yields the protein CASSISGTFNGYTF. The chain has TRBV27 and TRBJ1-2; D is possibly TRBD1 (5 bases). CDR3 length: 14 amino acids. Germline CDR1 is MNHEY and CDR2 is SMNVEV (reference sequence). Trimming took off 5 bases at V and 6 bases at J, with 16 bases between the two ends.

This clone was observed a handful of times. This chain uses TRBV7-8 with TRBJ2-7; D gene uncertain. Germline values: CDR1 SGHVS, CDR2 FQNEAQ. V lost 0 bases and J lost 0, with 12 bases in between. The length of the CDR3 is 16 residues. The CDR3, as DNA: TGTGCCAGCAGCTTAGCGACTGGCCTCAGCTCCTACGAGCAGTACTTC. Residues: CASSLATGLSSYEQYF.

The chain employs TRBV9 and TRBJ1-2; tentatively, D is TRBD1 (5 bases). Germline V gene lookup returns CDR1 SGDLS and CDR2 YYNGEE. V was pared by 0 bases and J by 4 bases, with 10 bases between. This CDR3 has 14 amino acids. CDR3 protein: CASSVGRDGYGYTF. The CDR3, as DNA: TGTGCCAGCAGCGTAGGCAGGGACGGCTATGGCTACACCTTC.

The chain joins TRBV4-1 to TRBJ1-1, with D uncertain. Per the germline V gene, CDR1 is MGHRA and CDR2 is YSYEKL. V gave up 1 base and J gave up 1 base, with 13 bases separating them. CDR3 length: 16 amino acids. The CDR3 region has the DNA TGCGCCAGCAGCCAAGTCCAAAACGGCCCGAACACTGAAGCTTTCTTT. This gives the protein CASSQVQNGPNTEAFF.

This chain links TRBV5-1 with TRBJ2-3, with unresolved D. Trimming pared 2 bases from V and 5 bases from J, leaving 12 bases between. This CDR3 region has 14 residues. CDR1 is SGHRS and CDR2 is YFSETQ in the germline V gene. CDR3 sequence (DNA): TGCGCCAGCAGCTTTGGTCCCTCGAGAGATACGCAGTATTTT. Its protein is CASSFGPSRDTQYF.

This clone was detected once. Relative to the germline gene, one junction end is altered; a read error may explain this. The genes are TRBV29-1 and TRBJ1-2, with no clear D. Germline V gene lookup returns CDR1 SQVTM and CDR2 ANQGSEA. The CDR3 totals 14 residues. CDR3 in amino acids: CSVKERPPNYGYTF. The CDR3, as DNA: TGCAGCGTTAAAGAGAGACCACCTAACTATGGCTACACCTTC.

The J gene is TRBJ2-7, the V gene TRBV27, with D possibly matching TRBD2 (5 bases). The CDR3 runs to 13 residues. V lost 6 bases, J lost 5 bases, and 14 bases lay in between. Germline V lookup: CDR1 MNHEY, CDR2 SMNVEV (reference sequence). The CDR3, as DNA: TGTGCCAGCAGGGTGACTCCCGGGAACGAGCAGTACTTC. Protein: CASRVTPGNEQYF.

The rearrangement links TRBV4-1 to TRBJ2-7; 9 positions agree with TRBD1. This CDR3 is 16 amino acids long. CDR1 and CDR2 from the germline V gene are MGHRA and YSYEKL. V gave up 1 base and J gave up 3 bases; unmatched junction bases: 7. CDR3 in amino acids: CASSQGPGQGGYEQYF. For the CDR3, the DNA is TGCGCCAGCAGCCAAGGCCCGGGACAGGGAGGCTACGAGCAGTACTTC.

The sample holds a few counts of this clone. This chain connects TRBV28 to TRBJ2-1, with TRBD2 matching over 7 bases. This CDR3 region has 16 residues. From germline, CDR1 is MDHEN and CDR2 SYDVKM. With V trimmed by 5 bases and J by 4 bases, 11 bases remained unmatched. CDR3 amino acids: CASSPLRGGSYNEQFF. In nucleotides, the CDR3 is TGTGCCAGCAGTCCACTGCGGGGAGGGAGTTACAATGAGCAGTTCTTC.